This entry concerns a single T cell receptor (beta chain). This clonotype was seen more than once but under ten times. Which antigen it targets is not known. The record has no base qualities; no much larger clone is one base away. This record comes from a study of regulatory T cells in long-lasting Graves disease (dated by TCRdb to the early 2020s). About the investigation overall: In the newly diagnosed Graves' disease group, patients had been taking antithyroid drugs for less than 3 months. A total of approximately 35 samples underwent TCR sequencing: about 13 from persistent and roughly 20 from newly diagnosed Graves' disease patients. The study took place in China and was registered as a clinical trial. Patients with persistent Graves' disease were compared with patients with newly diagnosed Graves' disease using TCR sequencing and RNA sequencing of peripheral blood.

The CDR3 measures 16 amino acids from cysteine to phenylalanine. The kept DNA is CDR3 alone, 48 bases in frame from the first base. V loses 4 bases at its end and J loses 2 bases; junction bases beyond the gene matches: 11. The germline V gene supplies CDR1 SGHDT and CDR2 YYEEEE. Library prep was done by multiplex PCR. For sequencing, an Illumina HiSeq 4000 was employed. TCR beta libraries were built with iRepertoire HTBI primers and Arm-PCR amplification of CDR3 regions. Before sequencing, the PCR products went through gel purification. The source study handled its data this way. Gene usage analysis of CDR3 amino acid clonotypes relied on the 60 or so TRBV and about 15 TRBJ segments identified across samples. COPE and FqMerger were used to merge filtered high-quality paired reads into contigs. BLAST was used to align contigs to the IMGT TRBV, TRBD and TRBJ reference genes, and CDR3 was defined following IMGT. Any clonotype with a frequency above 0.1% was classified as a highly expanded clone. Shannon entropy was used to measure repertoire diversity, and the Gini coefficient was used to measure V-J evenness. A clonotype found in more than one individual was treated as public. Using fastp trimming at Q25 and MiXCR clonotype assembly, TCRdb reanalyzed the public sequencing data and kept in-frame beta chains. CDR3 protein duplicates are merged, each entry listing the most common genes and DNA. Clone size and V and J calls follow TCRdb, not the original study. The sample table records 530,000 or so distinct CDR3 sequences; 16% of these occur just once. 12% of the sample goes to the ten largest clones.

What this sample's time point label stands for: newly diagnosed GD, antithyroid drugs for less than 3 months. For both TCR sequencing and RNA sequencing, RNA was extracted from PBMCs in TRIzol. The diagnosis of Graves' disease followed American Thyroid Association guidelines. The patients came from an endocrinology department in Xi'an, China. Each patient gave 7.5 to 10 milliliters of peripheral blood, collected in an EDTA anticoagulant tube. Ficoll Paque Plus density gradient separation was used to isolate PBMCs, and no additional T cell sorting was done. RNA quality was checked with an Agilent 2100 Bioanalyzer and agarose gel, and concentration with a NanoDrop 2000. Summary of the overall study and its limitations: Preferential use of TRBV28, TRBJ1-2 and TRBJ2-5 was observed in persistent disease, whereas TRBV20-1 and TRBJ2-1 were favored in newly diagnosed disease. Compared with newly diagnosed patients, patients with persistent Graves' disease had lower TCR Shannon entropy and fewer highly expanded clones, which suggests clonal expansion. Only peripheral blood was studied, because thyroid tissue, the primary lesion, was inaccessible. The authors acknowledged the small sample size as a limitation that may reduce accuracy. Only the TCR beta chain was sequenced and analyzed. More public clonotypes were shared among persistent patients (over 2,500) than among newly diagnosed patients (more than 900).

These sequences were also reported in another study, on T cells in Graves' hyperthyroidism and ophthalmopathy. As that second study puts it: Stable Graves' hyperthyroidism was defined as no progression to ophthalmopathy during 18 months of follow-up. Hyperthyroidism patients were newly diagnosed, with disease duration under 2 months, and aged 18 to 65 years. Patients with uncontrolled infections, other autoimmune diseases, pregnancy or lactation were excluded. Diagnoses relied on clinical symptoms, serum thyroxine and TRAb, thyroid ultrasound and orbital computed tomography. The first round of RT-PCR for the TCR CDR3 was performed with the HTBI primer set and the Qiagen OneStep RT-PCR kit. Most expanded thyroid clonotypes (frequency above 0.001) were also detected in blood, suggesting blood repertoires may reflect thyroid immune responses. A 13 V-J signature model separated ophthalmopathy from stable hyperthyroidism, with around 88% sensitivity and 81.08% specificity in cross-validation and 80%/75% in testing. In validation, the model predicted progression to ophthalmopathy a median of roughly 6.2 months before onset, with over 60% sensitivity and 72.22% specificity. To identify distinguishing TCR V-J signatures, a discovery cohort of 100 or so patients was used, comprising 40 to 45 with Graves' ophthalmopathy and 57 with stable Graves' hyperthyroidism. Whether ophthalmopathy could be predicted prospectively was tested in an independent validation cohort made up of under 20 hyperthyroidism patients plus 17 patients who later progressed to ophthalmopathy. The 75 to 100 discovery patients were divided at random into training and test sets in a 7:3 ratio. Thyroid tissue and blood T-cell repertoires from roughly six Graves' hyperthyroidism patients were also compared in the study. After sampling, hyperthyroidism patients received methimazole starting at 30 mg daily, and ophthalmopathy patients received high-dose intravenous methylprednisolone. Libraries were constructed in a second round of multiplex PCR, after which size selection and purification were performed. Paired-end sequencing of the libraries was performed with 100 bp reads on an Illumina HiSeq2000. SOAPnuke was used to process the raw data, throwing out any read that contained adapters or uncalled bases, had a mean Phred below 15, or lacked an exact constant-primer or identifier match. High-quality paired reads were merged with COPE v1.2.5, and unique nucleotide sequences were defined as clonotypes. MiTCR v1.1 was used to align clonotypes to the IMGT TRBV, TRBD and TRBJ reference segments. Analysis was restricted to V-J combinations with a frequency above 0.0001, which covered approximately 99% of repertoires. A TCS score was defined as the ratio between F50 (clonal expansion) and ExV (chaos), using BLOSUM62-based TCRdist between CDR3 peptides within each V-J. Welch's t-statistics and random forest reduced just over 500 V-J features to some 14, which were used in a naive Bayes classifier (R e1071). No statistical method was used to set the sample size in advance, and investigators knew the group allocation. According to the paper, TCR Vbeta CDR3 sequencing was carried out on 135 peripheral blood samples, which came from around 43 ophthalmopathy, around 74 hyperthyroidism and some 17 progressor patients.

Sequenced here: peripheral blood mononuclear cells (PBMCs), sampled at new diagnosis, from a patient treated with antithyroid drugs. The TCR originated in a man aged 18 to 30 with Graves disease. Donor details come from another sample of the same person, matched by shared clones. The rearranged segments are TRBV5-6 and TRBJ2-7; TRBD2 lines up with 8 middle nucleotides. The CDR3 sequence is CASSLRAAGVTYEQYF. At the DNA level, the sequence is TGTGCCAGCAGCCTCCGGGCAGCGGGAGTAACCTACGAGCAGTACTTC.